These 26 T cell receptor beta chains were all obtained from the same sample, sequenced in a study of regulatory dendritic cells for organ transplantation. Libraries were prepared by immunoSEQ multiplex PCR; TCRdb keeps only in-frame clonotypes and omits some of them. The data contain under 15,000 clones, about four fifths of them singletons. CFSE-labeled sorted T cells met regulatory or mature dendritic cells for under 6 days. Antigens for these TCRs are unknown. The sample comprised naive CD8+ T cells from blood cultured with regulatory dendritic cells. The subset here: CD45RA+ naive T cells. The receptors originated from a human donor in good health.

This chain uses TRBV19 with TRBJ2-3, with no clear D. This CDR3 is built from 13 residues. The V end was cut by 3 bases, the J end by 2 bases, with 6 bases between. CDR1 LNHDA and CDR2 SQIVND come from the germline V gene (reference sequence). CDR3 amino acids: CASSIVLTDTQYF. CDR3 DNA sequence: TGTGCCAGTAGTATCGTACTCACAGATACGCAGTATTTT.

This chain joins TRBV6-5 and TRBJ2-2, with D maybe TRBD1 (6 bases). Germline CDR1 MNHEY, CDR2 SVGAGI. Deletions cut 6 bases from V and 10 bases from J, with 12 bases between. This CDR3 comprises 12 residues. The chain's CDR3 is CASSPGGLELFF. The CDR3 DNA sequence: TGTGCCAGCAGCCCTGGGGGCCTGGAGCTGTTTTTT.

J is TRBJ2-7 and V is TRBV6-5, with D tentatively TRBD2 (6 bases). The CDR3 totals 14 residues. Trimming removed 4 bases from V and 5 bases from J, with 15 bases in between. Germline assignment: CDR1 MNHEY and CDR2 SVGAGI. CDR3 bases: TGTGCCAGCAGTTTTGAGGAGGGAAAGGACGAGCAGTACTTC. Translating gives CASSFEEGKDEQYF.

The chain employs TRBV9 and TRBJ1-2; unclear D gene. Trimming shortened V by 0 bases and J by 2 bases, and 11 bases separated the two germline ends. The length of the CDR3 is 15 residues. Germline V CDR1 and CDR2: SGDLS, YYNGEE. The CDR3 DNA reads as TGTGCCAGCAGCGTAGTTGGGTCGGGGAACTATGGCTACACCTTC. This translates into CASSVVGSGNYGYTF.

The rearrangement links TRBV27 to TRBJ1-2; 9 bases fit TRBD1. The CDR3 loop spans 14 amino acids. Germline V CDR1 and CDR2: MNHEY, SMNVEV (reference sequence). J gave up 6 bases and V 3 bases, and 5 bases lay outside the gene matches. CDR3 sequence: CASSFRQGVDGYTF. CDR3 in DNA: TGTGCCAGCAGTTTCCGACAGGGGGTAGATGGCTACACCTTC.

A single count supports this clone. This chain connects TRBV4-1 to TRBJ2-7; D ambiguous. Trimming removed 1 base from V and 5 bases from J, with 9 bases in between. Germline-derived CDR1 and CDR2 are MGHRA and YSYEKL. The CDR3 contains 13 residues. DNA for the CDR3: TGCGCCAGCAGCCAAGCTACTGCCCACGAGCAGTACTTC. Amino acids: CASSQATAHEQYF.

The chain is built from TRBV5-6 and TRBJ2-7; 9 bases fit TRBD1. Germline V gene data show CDR1 as SGHDT and CDR2 as YYEEEE. Losses at the gene ends were 2 bases for V and 2 bases for J; bases not matched to a gene: 2. There are 14 residues in the CDR3. In DNA form, the CDR3 reads TGTGCCAGCAGCTTTGGGACAGGGACCTACGAGCAGTACTTC. The encoded protein is CASSFGTGTYEQYF.

The chain uses TRBV19 and TRBJ1-2; 10 bases are a match to TRBD1. The V segment lost 0 bases and the J segment 5 bases; nucleotides outside the gene matches: 0. Germline CDR1 reads LNHDA; CDR2 reads SQIVND (reference sequence). The CDR3 loop spans 14 amino acids. The CDR3 region has the DNA TGTGCCAGTAGTATAGAGGACAGGGGGTATGGCTACACCTTC. As protein: CASSIEDRGYGYTF.

DNA for the CDR3: TGTGCCAGCAGTGGATGGGACAGACTGAACACTGAAGCTTTCTTT. This sequence encodes CASSGWDRLNTEAFF. V usage is TRBV25-1 and J usage is TRBJ1-1; 7 nucleotides agree with TRBD1. Germline values: CDR1 MGHDK, CDR2 SYGVNS. The CDR3 length is 15 residues. Trimming took 4 bases from V and 0 from J; bases not matched to a gene: 5.

The chain joins TRBV29-1 to TRBJ2-7, with 7 bases identical to TRBD1. Germline V gene lookup returns CDR1 SQVTM and CDR2 ANQGSEA. After removal of 4 bases from V and 4 bases from J, the junction contained 7 bases not matched to a gene. The CDR3 has 13 residues. The CDR3 loop is CSVVGDRAYEQYF. The CDR3 DNA follows: TGCAGCGTTGTAGGGGACAGAGCTTACGAGCAGTACTTC.

The V gene is TRBV11-2, the J gene TRBJ2-6; no reliable D call. Germline V CDR1 and CDR2: SGHAT, FQNNGV. The CDR3 runs to 17 residues. V was trimmed by 6 bases and J by 3 bases, leaving 18 bases between them. CDR3 amino acids: CASSSKNTVGGANVLTF. The CDR3 DNA reads as TGTGCCAGCAGTTCTAAAAATACAGTTGGTGGGGCCAACGTCCTGACTTTC. The full variable domain, completed using reference TRBV11-2 and TRBJ2-6, is EAGVAQSPRYKIIEKRQSVAFWCNPISGHATLYWYQQILGQGPKLLIQFQNNGVVDDSQLPKDRFSAERLKGVDSTLKIQPAKLEDSAVYLCASSSKNTVGGANVLTFGAGSRLTVL.

This sequence joins TRBV6-5 and TRBJ2-5, with a weak D call TRBD2 (6 bases). Trimming left V 1 base short and J 2 bases short, with 8 bases between. Germline CDR1 MNHEY, CDR2 SVGAGI. The CDR3 has 14 amino acids. CDR3 region: CASSYFSGQETQYF. The CDR3 DNA sequence: TGTGCCAGCAGTTACTTTAGCGGACAAGAGACCCAGTACTTC.

The chain uses TRBV5-8 and TRBJ2-1; TRBD2 aligns across 12 bases. The CDR3 runs 18 residues. The germline CDR1 and CDR2 sequences are SGHTS and YDEGEE. J was trimmed by 7 bases and V by 4 bases; bases with no gene match: 15. In DNA form, the CDR3 reads TGTGCCAGCAGCACCCCTTTGCCGGGACTAGCGGGTGGAAATGAGCAGTTCTTC. It codes for CASSTPLPGLAGGNEQFF. Full variable domain (missing parts from reference TRBV5-8 and TRBJ2-1): EAGVTQSPTHLIKTRGQQATLRCSPISGHTSVYWYQQALGLGLQFLLWYDEGEERNRGNFPPRFSGRQFPNYSSELNVNALELEDSALYLCASSTPLPGLAGGNEQFFGPGTRLTVL.

The chain combines TRBV19 with TRBJ1-3; the D is unclear. The CDR3 sequence is 11 residues long. V was clipped by 7 bases and J by 3 bases, with 4 bases between them. The germline CDR1 and CDR2 sequences are LNHDA and SQIVND (reference sequence). The DNA of the CDR3 is TGTGCCAGTACCTATGGAAACACCATATATTTT. It is translated as CASTYGNTIYF. The full variable domain, with the rest looked up from reference TRBV19 and TRBJ1-3, is DGGITQSPKYLFRKEGQNVTLSCEQNLNHDAMYWYRQDPGQGLRLIYYSQIVNDFQKGDIAEGYSVSREKKESFPLTVTSAQKNPTAFYLCASTYGNTIYFGEGSWLTVV.

The J gene is TRBJ2-3, the V gene TRBV13; 9 nucleotides align to TRBD1. Germline-derived CDR1 and CDR2 are PRHDT and FYEKMQ (reference sequence). This CDR3 contains 16 residues. V shed 5 bases, J shed 2 bases, and the junction held 8 bases outside the gene matches. In DNA, the CDR3 is TGTGCCAGCAGCACTATCGACAGGGGGGACACAGATACGCAGTATTTT. Translated, it gives CASSTIDRGDTDTQYF.

The chain has TRBV21-1 and TRBJ2-7; the table calls TRBD1, which could not be checked here. TRBV21-1 is shown as a pseudogene. This CDR3 spans 19 amino acids. The CDR3 coding sequence is TGTGCCAGCAGCAAATCCCTGGGGGCCTTTGCAGGGCTGGCCTACGAGCAGTACTTC. Translation gives CASSKSLGAFAGLAYEQYF.

The V gene is TRBV7-6, the J gene TRBJ2-2, with TRBD2 as a possible D gene (5 bases). Germline V gene data show CDR1 as SGHVS and CDR2 as FNYEAQ. The CDR3 length is 17 residues. With 1 base removed from V and 3 bases from J, the gap between germline ends came to 15 bases. CDR3 nucleotide sequence: TGTGCCAGCAGCTTAGATTATCCGGGAACTTACACCGGGGAGCTGTTTTTT. It yields the protein CASSLDYPGTYTGELFF.

The genes are TRBV19 and TRBJ2-7; 8 nucleotides agree with TRBD1. The CDR3 covers 13 residues. Germline CDR1 reads LNHDA; CDR2 reads SQIVND (reference sequence). Losses at the gene ends were 3 bases for V and 3 bases for J; bases not matched to a gene: 1. This CDR3 is CASSIGQGYEQYF. The CDR3 DNA reads as TGTGCCAGTAGTATTGGACAGGGCTACGAGCAGTACTTC.

The chain combines TRBV27 with TRBJ2-1, with 11 bases matching TRBD2. The germline V gene encodes CDR1 MNHEY and CDR2 SMNVEV (reference sequence). V was clipped by 4 bases and J by 6 bases; unmatched bases: 2. This CDR3 has 14 amino acids. CDR3 nucleotide sequence: TGTGCCAGCAGTTCTGGGACTAGCGGCAATGAGCAGTTCTTC. Protein sequence: CASSSGTSGNEQFF.

The chain carries TRBV6-5 and TRBJ2-7, with a weak D call TRBD2 (7 bases). The V end lost 4 bases, the J end lost 0 bases, and 13 bases lay between the germline ends. CDR3 size: 15 residues. Germline CDR1 and CDR2: MNHEY and SVGAGI. CDR3 sequence (DNA): TGTGCCAGCAGTTCGGCGGGGGCAGCCTCCTACGAGCAGTACTTC. It codes for CASSSAGAASYEQYF.

The V call is TRBV4-1, the J call TRBJ1-2, with D tentatively TRBD1 (6 bases). The CDR3 extends over 16 amino acids. V gave up 0 bases and J gave up 3 bases, with 14 bases separating them. The germline CDR1 and CDR2 sequences are MGHRA and YSYEKL. For the CDR3, the DNA is TGCGCCAGCAGCCAAGAAAGGGGCAGGGGATACTATGGCTACACCTTC. It translates to CASSQERGRGYYGYTF.

This clone was detected only once. The rearrangement links TRBV7-2 to TRBJ2-2; 7 bases match TRBD2. CDR3 length: 15 residues. V shed 3 bases and J 5 bases; nucleotides not matched to a gene: 6. CDR1 is SGHTA, CDR2 FQGNSA, per germline. Here the CDR3 reads CASSFWDYYTGELFF. The CDR3 DNA follows: TGTGCCAGCAGCTTCTGGGACTATTATACCGGGGAGCTGTTTTTT. The variable domain in full, completed from reference TRBV7-2 and TRBJ2-2, reads GAGVSQSPSNKVTEKGKDVELRCDPISGHTALYWYRQSLGQGLEFLIYFQGNSAPDKSGLPSDRFSAERTGGSVSTLTIQRTQQEDSAVYLCASSFWDYYTGELFFGEGSRLTVL.

The chain links TRBV7-8 to TRBJ2-1; a weak D match, TRBD2 (6 bases). Trimming stripped 3 bases from V and 5 bases from J, with 17 bases between. The CDR3 runs 16 residues. In germline, CDR1 is SGHVS, CDR2 FQNEAQ. DNA of the CDR3: TGTGCCAGCAGCTTTTATCGGCTAGCGCAAAACAATGAGCAGTTCTTC. This codes for CASSFYRLAQNNEQFF.

The J gene is TRBJ1-3, the V gene TRBV21-1; TRBD1 is the table's D call and was not checked against the DNA. TRBV21-1 is a pseudogene. The CDR3 is made up of 15 amino acids. In nucleotides, the CDR3 is TGTGCCAGCAGCATTTGGACAGTCTCTGGAAACACCATATATTTT. Amino acids: CASSIWTVSGNTIYF.

The rearrangement joins TRBV4-3 to TRBJ1-1, with D possibly being TRBD1 (6 bases). V lost 4 bases and J 1 base, leaving 13 bases between the germline ends. This CDR3 has 15 residues. Germline-derived CDR1 and CDR2 are LGHNA and YSLEER. The CDR3 loop reads CASSPMTGSNTEAFF. CDR3 sequence (DNA): TGCGCCAGCAGCCCGATGACAGGTTCGAACACTGAAGCTTTCTTT.

The chain combines TRBV7-9 with TRBJ2-1; TRBD1 might be the D (5 bases). Germline V CDR1 and CDR2: SEHNR, FQNEAQ (reference sequence). V was shortened by 4 bases and J by 7 bases, with 8 bases between the two germline ends. This CDR3 spans 12 amino acids. CDR3: CASSSDTNEQFF. The CDR3 DNA reads TGTGCCAGCAGCTCGGACACAAATGAGCAGTTCTTC.